Detailed here is one T cell receptor (beta chain). The donors were part of the validation cohort of 120 or so subjects. That cohort was separate from the first cohort, which comprised 666 subjects. This record comes from a study of cytomegalovirus exposure and HLA in healthy donors. In the study overall: The roughly 670 first-cohort repertoires and the roughly 120 validation repertoires shared the same platform, a later analysis reported.

This table comes from immunoSEQ multiplex PCR, and its TCRdb copy is limited to in-frame clones, with some not included. The sample consists of some 250,000 clones, 90% of them appearing once. The CDR3 has 16 amino acids. CDR1 and CDR2 (germline): MNHEY, SMNVEV (reference sequence). Trimming removed 1 base from V and 2 bases from J, with 14 bases in between. Sequences were obtained from PBMCs. The chain joins TRBV27 to TRBJ2-5, with D maybe TRBD2 (5 bases). This receptor was taken from a woman aged 30 to 39 in good health and CMV-seronegative. The CDR3 protein is CASSLFLTTPQETQYF. The CDR3 DNA follows: TGTGCCAGCAGTTTATTTTTGACTACCCCACAAGAGACCCAGTACTTC.